One sample yielded the 6 T cell receptor beta chains listed below, sequenced in a study of blood T cell repertoires in COVID-19. The data were produced by immunoSEQ multiplex PCR, yet TCRdb's version contains in-frame clones alone and is incomplete. The data hold roughly 200,000 clones, with more than 75% observed a single time. The sequenced material came from PBMCs or T cells enriched from blood (not recorded which). The receptors stem from a middle-aged man with acute COVID-19.

J is TRBJ2-3 and V is TRBV12-5, with TRBD1 identical over 12 bases. The V and J ends lost 6 bases and 7 bases, in that order; junction bases with no gene match: 8. Per germline, CDR1 LGHNT and CDR2 FRNRAP. This CDR3 comprises 15 residues. This CDR3 is CASGPGTGGSYTQYF. DNA for the CDR3: TGTGCTAGTGGCCCGGGGACAGGGGGCTCTTATACGCAGTATTTT.

This clone was detected only a few times. The chain combines TRBV29-1 with TRBJ2-4; 7 bases are a match to TRBD1. Germline assignment: CDR1 SQVTM and CDR2 ANQGSEA. The CDR3 extends over 15 amino acids. Losses at the gene ends were 3 bases for V and 6 bases for J; bases not matched to a gene: 11. The CDR3 loop reads CSVEPSGRQGNIQYF. The CDR3 nucleotides are TGCAGCGTTGAGCCCTCGGGGCGACAGGGAAACATTCAGTACTTC.

The V and J genes are TRBV6-5 and TRBJ2-1; D is perhaps TRBD1 (6 bases). The length of the CDR3 is 11 residues. V shed 8 bases and J shed 12 bases, with 14 bases lying between them. CDR1 is MNHEY, CDR2 SVGAGI, per germline. CDR3 sequence reads: CASGGPAGQFF. CDR3 bases: TGTGCCAGCGGGGGCCCCGCTGGGCAGTTCTTC.

Regarding this clone: Germline and junction disagree at one end, which may indicate a read error. This chain links TRBV7-7 with TRBJ2-7; 8 positions match TRBD2. CDR1 and CDR2 (germline): SSHAT, FNYEAQ (reference sequence). The CDR3 extends over 17 amino acids. Here the CDR3 reads CASSRGTGSGSSYEQYF. CDR3 in DNA: TGTGCTAGCAGCCGCGGAACGGGGAGCGGGAGCTCCTACGAGCAGTACTTC.

A single count supports this clone. The chain uses TRBV2 and TRBJ2-1; D is possibly TRBD2 (6 bases). The V and J ends lost 3 bases and 5 bases respectively, with 14 bases between them. CDR3 length equals 15 residues. Germline loops: CDR1 SNHLY, CDR2 FYNNEI. The CDR3 nucleotides read TGTGCCAGCAGTGATAGACCTAGCGCCGACAATGAGCAGTTCTTC. It is translated as CASSDRPSADNEQFF.

V gene TRBV10-3 combines with J gene TRBJ1-1; 7 bases fit TRBD1. The CDR3 has 15 residues. Germline CDR1 ENHRY, CDR2 SYGVKD. The J segment lost 3 bases and the V segment lost 0 bases, leaving 4 bases of the junction unmatched. The CDR3 region has the DNA TGTGCCATCAGTGAGTCGACAGGGATTGACACTGAAGCTTTCTTT. Translation gives CAISESTGIDTEAFF.